The 21 T cell receptor beta chains reported below all come from one sample, sequenced in a study of shared clonotypes between healthy human individuals. Using immunoSEQ multiplex PCR, the repertoire was profiled, and TCRdb retains in-frame clones only, with some absent. The top ten hold around 0.057% of the sample, which has about 600,000 clones, 97% seen once. Material for sequencing was naive CD4+ T cells sorted from blood. Subset reported: CD45RA+ positively selected. The receptors stem from a woman aged 25 to 39 in good health.

The V gene is TRBV19, the J gene TRBJ2-1, with TRBD2 identical over 9 bases. The V gene end was trimmed by 3 bases and the J gene end by 7 bases; junction bases not matched to a gene: 19. Per the germline V gene, CDR1 is LNHDA and CDR2 is SQIVND (reference sequence). The CDR3 covers 19 residues. CDR3 coding DNA: TGTGCCAGTAGTATTGGACGGGGTAGCGGGAGCGCCGGGTGGAATGAGCAGTTCTTC. It codes for CASSIGRGSGSAGWNEQFF.

The rearrangement joins TRBV5-1 to TRBJ2-5, with 8 bases identical to TRBD2. Trimming took 0 bases from V and 11 from J; bases not matched to a gene: 12. Germline CDR1 and CDR2: SGHRS and YFSETQ. The CDR3 runs 15 residues. This CDR3 reads CASSLAGTSQGEQYF. Written as DNA, the CDR3 is TGCGCCAGCAGCTTGGCCGGGACTAGTCAAGGAGAGCAGTACTTC.

This sequence joins TRBV28 and TRBJ1-2; no clear D gene. There are 13 residues in the CDR3. Germline assignment: CDR1 MDHEN and CDR2 SYDVKM. Trimming took 6 bases from V and 8 from J, leaving 16 bases between them. CDR3 residues: CASSLGHSGGYTF. CDR3 nucleotides: TGTGCCAGCAGCCTAGGTCACTCGGGGGGCTACACCTTC.

This chain links TRBV28 with TRBJ1-2; no firm D call. The CDR3 is 14 residues long. Germline V gene sequence: CDR1 MDHEN, CDR2 SYDVKM. Trimming shortened V by 7 bases and J by 6 bases, and 18 bases separated the two germline ends. CDR3: CASTLLGRSDGYTF. The DNA of the CDR3 is TGTGCCAGCACCCTCCTGGGCAGGAGCGATGGCTACACCTTC.

The CDR3 here is CASTLGESINEQYF. The CDR3 DNA reads as TGTGCCAGCACTTTGGGGGAGAGCATAAACGAGCAGTACTTC. The chain is built from TRBV6-1 and TRBJ2-7; D is possibly TRBD1 or TRBD2 (5 bases each). The germline CDR1 and CDR2 sequences are MNHNS and SASEGT. The CDR3 length is 14 residues. Trimming took 7 bases from V and 5 from J, leaving 18 bases between them.

This clone was counted once. At the DNA level, this CDR3 is encoded by other sequences in the same sample as well. The chain joins TRBV28 to TRBJ2-7, with D perhaps matching TRBD1 (6 bases). The germline V and J ends were trimmed by 6 bases and 6 bases, with 9 bases remaining between them. The CDR3 runs 11 residues. The germline V gene has CDR1 MDHEN and CDR2 SYDVKM. CDR3 coding DNA: TGTGCCAGCAGCCTAGGGGGCGAGCAGTACTTC. It encodes CASSLGGEQYF.

V gene TRBV9 combines with J gene TRBJ2-6; D could derive from TRBD1 or TRBD2 (5 bases each). Germline lookup yields CDR1 SGDLS and CDR2 YYNGEE. Trimming took 4 bases from V and 3 from J, leaving 14 bases between them. The CDR3 contains 16 residues. The CDR3 spells CASSPRRGRGANVLTF. DNA of the CDR3: TGTGCCAGCAGCCCGAGAAGGGGACGTGGGGCCAACGTCCTGACTTTC.

This chain uses TRBV5-4 with TRBJ1-2; 7 nucleotides agree with TRBD1. Germline V gives CDR1 SGHNT, CDR2 YYREEE (reference sequence). The CDR3 loop spans 15 amino acids. V shed 0 bases, J shed 3 bases, and the junction held 5 bases outside the gene matches. CDR3 bases: TGTGCCAGCAGCTTGGAAAGGGGGCGAGACTATGGCTACACCTTC. Its translation is CASSLERGRDYGYTF.

This chain joins TRBV10-3 and TRBJ1-6, with D possibly TRBD1 on 5 matching bases. Trimming shortened V by 0 bases and J by 10 bases, and 13 bases separated the two germline ends. Germline values: CDR1 ENHRY, CDR2 SYGVKD. The CDR3 runs 15 residues. The CDR3 sequence is CAISESGVGGSPLHF. In nucleotides, the CDR3 is TGTGCCATCAGTGAGTCAGGGGTCGGGGGATCACCCCTCCACTTT.

Concerning this clone: Relative to the germline gene, one junction end is altered; a read error may explain this. This chain connects TRBV6-6 to TRBJ1-4; 7 nucleotides line up with TRBD1. CDR1 is MNHNY and CDR2 is SVGAGI in the germline V gene (reference sequence). This CDR3 is 12 amino acids long. CDR3 amino acids: CASSWDRERLFF. The CDR3 DNA reads as TGTGCCAGCAGCTGGGACAGAGAAAGACTGTTTTTT.

J is TRBJ2-7 and V is TRBV29-1, with TRBD2 identical over 7 bases. J was trimmed by 1 base and V by 6 bases; bases with no gene match: 9. Germline CDR1 reads SQVTM; CDR2 reads ANQGSEA. The CDR3 is 14 amino acids. CDR3 in DNA: TGCAGCGTCATGGGAGGGCGAAGTTCCTACGAGCAGTACTTC. As protein: CSVMGGRSSYEQYF.

V gene TRBV15 combines with J gene TRBJ2-3; TRBD2 matches at 16 bases. This CDR3 contains 18 residues. Trimming removed 0 bases from V and 6 bases from J; junction bases left unmatched: 6. The germline V gene has CDR1 LNHNV and CDR2 YYDKDF (reference sequence). The CDR3 here is CATSRDTGTSGRADTQYF. As DNA, the CDR3 is TGTGCCACCAGCAGAGATACAGGGACTAGCGGGAGGGCCGATACGCAGTATTTT.

The V and J genes are TRBV7-9 and TRBJ1-1; the D is unclear. V was pared by 1 base and J by 3 bases, with 18 bases between. Germline-derived CDR1 and CDR2 are SEHNR and FQNEAQ (reference sequence). This CDR3 region has 17 residues. The CDR3 coding sequence is TGTGCCAGCAGCTTAGGTCAGTCGAGAACCCGGGACACTGAAGCTTTCTTT. It encodes CASSLGQSRTRDTEAFF.

The chain joins TRBV29-1 to TRBJ2-7, with 8 bases aligning to TRBD1. CDR1 is SQVTM, CDR2 ANQGSEA, per germline. The CDR3 sequence is 16 residues long. J lost 2 bases, V lost 3 bases, and 12 bases had no gene match. This CDR3 reads CSVEFSGDRGTYEQYF. In DNA, the CDR3 is TGCAGCGTTGAGTTTAGCGGAGACAGGGGAACCTACGAGCAGTACTTC.

The chain employs TRBV11-3 and TRBJ2-1; unclear D gene. The CDR3 runs to 13 residues. V shed 4 bases and J shed 12 bases, with 16 bases lying between them. Germline CDR1 SGHNT, CDR2 YENEEA. The CDR3 loop is CASSSKPDGGQFF. In nucleotides, the CDR3 is TGTGCCAGCAGCTCGAAACCGGACGGCGGGCAGTTCTTC.

The chain links TRBV7-9 to TRBJ2-2; 8 positions match TRBD2. V was pared by 2 bases and J by 5 bases, with 7 bases of the junction left unmatched. The length of the CDR3 is 16 residues. CDR1 is SEHNR and CDR2 is FQNEAQ in the germline V gene (reference sequence). The CDR3, as DNA: TGTGCCAGCAGCTTAAGGGGTAGCGGGATGACCGGGGAGCTGTTTTTT. This sequence encodes CASSLRGSGMTGELFF.

The chain is built from TRBV7-2 and TRBJ1-5; 7 bases line up with TRBD1. CDR1 and CDR2 from the germline V gene are SGHTA and FQGNSA. V dropped 5 bases and J dropped 0; count of bases not matched to a gene: 13. This CDR3 has 18 residues. The CDR3 DNA reads as TGTGCCAGCAGCCCCCAGACAGGGCCCCCTTATAGCAATCAGCCCCAGCATTTT. Its translation: CASSPQTGPPYSNQPQHF.

The V gene is TRBV6-5, the J gene TRBJ1-1, with D perhaps matching TRBD1 (5 bases). Germline V gene lookup returns CDR1 MNHEY and CDR2 SVGAGI. The CDR3 has 13 amino acids. Trimming removed 2 bases at V and 1 base at J, with 5 bases between. The CDR3 coding sequence is TGTGCCAGCAGTTACGACAGGAACACTGAAGCTTTCTTT. It encodes CASSYDRNTEAFF.

This chain joins TRBV5-1 and TRBJ2-3, with D maybe TRBD1 (5 bases). Per germline, CDR1 SGHRS and CDR2 YFSETQ. V dropped 4 bases and J dropped 1 base, with 13 bases sitting between them. The CDR3 is 15 amino acids. Here the CDR3 DNA reads TGCGCCAGCAGCCACCTGAAGGGGCGCACAGATACGCAGTATTTT. Amino acid sequence: CASSHLKGRTDTQYF.

The chain couples TRBV27 to TRBJ2-2; TRBD2 matches 7 bases. The CDR3 extends over 15 amino acids. In germline, CDR1 is MNHEY, CDR2 SMNVEV (reference sequence). The V and J ends lost 5 bases and 2 bases, in that order; junction bases with no gene match: 5. CDR3 nucleotide sequence: TGTGCCAGCAGTACCGGGGGGATTAACACCGGGGAGCTGTTTTTT. Translated, it gives CASSTGGINTGELFF.

V usage is TRBV27 and J usage is TRBJ2-7; D is ambiguous. Germline loops: CDR1 MNHEY, CDR2 SMNVEV (reference sequence). V lost 6 bases and J 0 bases, leaving 9 bases between the germline ends. The CDR3 has 13 amino acids. The chain's CDR3 is CASRTVRSYEQYF. CDR3 nucleotide sequence: TGTGCCAGCAGAACAGTCCGCTCCTACGAGCAGTACTTC.